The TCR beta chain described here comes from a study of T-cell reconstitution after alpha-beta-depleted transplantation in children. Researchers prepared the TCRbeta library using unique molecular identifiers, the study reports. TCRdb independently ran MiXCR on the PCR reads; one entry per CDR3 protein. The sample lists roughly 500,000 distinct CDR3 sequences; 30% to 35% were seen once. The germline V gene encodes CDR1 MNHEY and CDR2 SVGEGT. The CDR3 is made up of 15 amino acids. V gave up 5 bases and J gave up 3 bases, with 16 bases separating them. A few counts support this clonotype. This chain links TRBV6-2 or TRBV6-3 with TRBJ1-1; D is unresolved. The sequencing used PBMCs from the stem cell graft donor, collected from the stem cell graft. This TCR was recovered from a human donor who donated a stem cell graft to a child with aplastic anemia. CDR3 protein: CASSMKGSFDTEAFF. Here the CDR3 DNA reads TGTGCCAGCAGTATGAAAGGAAGTTTTGACACTGAAGCTTTCTTT.